This TCR beta chain was captured by sequencing in a study of immune evolution from preneoplasia to lung adenocarcinoma. The study's findings and limits: Clonality was highest in normal lung, lower in later-stage lesions apparently. Top clone share appeared to fall from AAH through AIS, MIA, adenocarcinoma. Highest clonality occurred in KRAS-mutant, not EGFR-mutant or double wild-type, nodules.

There are 15 residues in the CDR3. Germline V gene data show CDR1 as MNHEY and CDR2 as SVGAGI. The germline V and J ends were trimmed by 0 bases and 2 bases, with 10 bases remaining between them. TCRdb's table, derived via immunoSEQ multiplex PCR, lists solely in-frame clones and lacks some. The profile covers tens of thousands of clones, with approximately 79% appearing a single time and about 4.3% taken by the ten largest. As for this clone: Its antigen is as yet unknown.

Between about 2014 and 2018, patients underwent resection in Japan or China. Sequences were obtained from FFPE invasive lung adenocarcinoma tissue. The chain uses TRBV6-5 and TRBJ1-2; maybe TRBD1 (6 bases). The clonotype was recovered from a person aged 55 to 70 with lung adenocarcinoma. CDR3 sequence: CASSYSWTANYGYTF. In nucleotides, the CDR3 is TGTGCCAGCAGTTACTCCTGGACAGCCAACTATGGCTACACCTTC.